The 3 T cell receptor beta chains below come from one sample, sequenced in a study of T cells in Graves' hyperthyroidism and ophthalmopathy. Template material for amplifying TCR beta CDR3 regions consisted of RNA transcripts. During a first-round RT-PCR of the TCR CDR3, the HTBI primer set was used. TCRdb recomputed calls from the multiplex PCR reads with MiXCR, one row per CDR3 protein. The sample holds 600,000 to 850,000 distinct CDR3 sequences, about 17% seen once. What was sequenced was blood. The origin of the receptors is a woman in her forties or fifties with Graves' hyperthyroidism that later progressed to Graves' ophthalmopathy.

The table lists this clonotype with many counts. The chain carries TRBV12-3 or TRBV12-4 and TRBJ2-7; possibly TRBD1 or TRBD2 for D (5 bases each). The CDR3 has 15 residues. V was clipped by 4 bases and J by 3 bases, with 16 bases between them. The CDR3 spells CASSSYRDPGYEQYF. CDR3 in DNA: TGTGCCAGCAGTTCCTACCGGGACCCAGGCTACGAGCAGTACTTC.

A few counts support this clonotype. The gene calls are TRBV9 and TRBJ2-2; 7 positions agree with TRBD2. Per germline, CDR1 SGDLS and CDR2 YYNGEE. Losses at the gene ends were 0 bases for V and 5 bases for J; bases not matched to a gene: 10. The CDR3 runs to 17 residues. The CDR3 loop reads CASSVGRGGVGTGELFF. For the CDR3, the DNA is TGTGCCAGCAGCGTAGGGAGGGGAGGGGTTGGAACCGGGGAGCTGTTTTTT.

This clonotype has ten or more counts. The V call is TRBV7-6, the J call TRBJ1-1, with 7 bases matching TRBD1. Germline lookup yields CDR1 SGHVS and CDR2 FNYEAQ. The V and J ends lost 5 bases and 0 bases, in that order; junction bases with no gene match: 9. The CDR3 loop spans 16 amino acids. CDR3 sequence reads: CASSVIRTGLNTEAFF. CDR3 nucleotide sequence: TGTGCCAGCAGCGTAATCCGGACAGGACTGAACACTGAAGCTTTCTTT.